This T cell receptor (beta chain) was recovered during a study of CD8 T cells in acute hepatitis C reinfection (TCRdb year 2021). Regarding the complete study: This study examined the TCRbeta repertoire of CD8+ T cells that recognize the HCV NS3-1073 epitope, both during acute infection and after viral clearance. Four spontaneous resolvers provided paired acute and follow-up samples. Overall study results and their limits: Diversity in the NS3-1073 specific repertoires was high, and no significant differences in diversity emerged among acute resolver, follow-up resolver and acute chronic samples. Few CDR3 sequences were shared with other epitopes, and differences in sequencing approaches may have limited exact matching. Follow-up repertoires were not available for chronically infected subjects, because NS3-1073 specific cells were too rare to be sorted. Preferential use of the TRBV04 and TRBV06 gene families was observed in all groups, and this preferential usage was not explained by overrepresentation in the naive pool. Thirteen public clonotypes were found regardless of outcome, and V04-02/J02-02 was used by one public clonotype. Only the TCRbeta chain was sequenced in bulk, so alphabeta pairing of public clonotypes could not be determined.

From cysteine to phenylalanine, the CDR3 is 17 amino acids long. Only CDR3 DNA is held: 51 bases, read in frame from base 1. CDR1 and CDR2 (SQVTM, ANQGSEA) derive from the germline V gene. Genomic DNA was extracted from FACS-sorted cells, and TCRbeta chain sequencing was performed through the commercial immunoSEQ service. The authors' analysis ran thus. Repertoire data were analyzed with ImmunoSEQ Analyzer software v3.0 and R v3.5.1. Only productive rearrangements were analyzed, because sequences with stop codons or out-of-frame rearrangements were removed. The sequencing provider supplied the metrics for Simpson diversity, Shannon entropy, CDR3 length and nucleotide addition. Clonotypes were categorized by frequency as dominant, sub-dominant, low or lowest abundance, and clonotypes below 0.1% were excluded from most analyses. A CDR3 amino acid clonotype was designated public if detected in at least two subjects at a cumulative frequency of at least 0.5%. Sourced from immuneACCESS, this table was stored by TCRdb with only in-frame sequences that have V and J called. A share of the clones is absent; for the studies checked, an unresolved V gene accounts for under half, and the remainder has no known explanation. V, J and clone size are those of that table, while D and trimming were read from the DNA. This sample has approximately 40,000 clones in its table, and 80% to 90% of those were observed once. Of the sample, roughly 9.8% falls within the top ten clones.

A word on this clone: There is no known antigen for this receptor. A read error may account for a junction end that differs from germline.

This specimen's time point label, per the study, means: naive CD8 control sorted from an acute-time-point sample. Enrolled in the Montreal Hepatitis C Cohort (HEPCO) in Canada, the donors were people who inject drugs, and these donors were followed every 3 months. Acute primary HCV infection was defined by a positive HCV RNA or antibody test following a negative test within the previous 24 weeks. Cells were surface stained with CD3, CD8 and CD45RO antibodies, and an aqua fixable dye was used to exclude dead cells. Under 10 spontaneous resolvers, defined by HCV RNA clearance within 24 weeks, were included in the cohort. From thawed, previously cryostored peripheral blood mononuclear cells, CD8+ T cells were purified through negative selection performed by means of the MACS CD8+ T cell Isolation Kit. Cells were sorted on a BD FACSAria II cell sorter.

The sequenced sample consisted of naive CD8+ T cells from PBMCs. Interpreted using the paper, the cell subset or site label stands for: sorted total naive CD45RO-negative CD8+ T cells. This clonotype originated in a woman under 30 who spontaneously cleared hepatitis C infection. The sequence joins TRBV29-1 to TRBJ2-3; TRBD2 might be the D gene, on 6 matching bases. The bases read TGCAGCGTCGAAGGGTATGGAGGGAATTCTCGGTACGATACGCAGTATTTT. Translated, it reads CSVEGYGGNSRYDTQYF.